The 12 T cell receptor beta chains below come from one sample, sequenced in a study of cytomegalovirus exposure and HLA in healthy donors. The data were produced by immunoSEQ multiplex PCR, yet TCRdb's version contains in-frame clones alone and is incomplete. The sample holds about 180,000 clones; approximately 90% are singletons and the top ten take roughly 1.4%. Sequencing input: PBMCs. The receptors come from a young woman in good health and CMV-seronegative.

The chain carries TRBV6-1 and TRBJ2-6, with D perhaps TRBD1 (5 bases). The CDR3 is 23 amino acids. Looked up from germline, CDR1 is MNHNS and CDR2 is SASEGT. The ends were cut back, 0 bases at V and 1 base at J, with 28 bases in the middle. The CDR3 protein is CASSEALAFGSGRVRSGANVLTF. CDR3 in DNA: TGTGCCAGCAGTGAAGCGTTGGCGTTCGGGTCCGGCAGGGTGAGGTCTGGGGCCAACGTCCTGACTTTC.

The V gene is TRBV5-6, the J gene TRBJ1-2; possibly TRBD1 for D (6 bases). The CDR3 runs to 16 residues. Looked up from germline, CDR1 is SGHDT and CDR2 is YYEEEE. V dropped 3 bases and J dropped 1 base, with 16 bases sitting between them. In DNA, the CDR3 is TGTGCCAGCAGCTGGGACACAGGGTCTTTTAACTATGGCTACACCTTC. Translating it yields CASSWDTGSFNYGYTF.

In DNA form, the CDR3 reads TGTGCCTGGAGTGAAGGGGTGAACACTGAAGCTTTCTTT. It translates to CAWSEGVNTEAFF. The chain recombines TRBV30 with TRBJ1-1, with a tentative D call TRBD1 (5 bases). The CDR3 contains 13 residues. V was clipped by 1 base and J by 0 bases, with 6 bases between them. Per germline, CDR1 GTSNPN and CDR2 SVGIG (reference sequence).

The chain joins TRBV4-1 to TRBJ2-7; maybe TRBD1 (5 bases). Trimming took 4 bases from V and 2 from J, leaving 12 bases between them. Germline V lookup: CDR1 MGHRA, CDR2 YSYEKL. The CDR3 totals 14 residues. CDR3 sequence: CASSLGRPPYEQYF. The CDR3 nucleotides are TGCGCCAGCAGCCTGGGGCGGCCACCCTACGAGCAGTACTTC.

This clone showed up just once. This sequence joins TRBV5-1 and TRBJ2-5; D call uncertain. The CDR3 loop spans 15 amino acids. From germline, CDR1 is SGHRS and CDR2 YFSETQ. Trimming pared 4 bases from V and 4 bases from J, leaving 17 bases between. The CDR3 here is CASSRSASFGETQYF. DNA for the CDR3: TGCGCCAGCAGCCGCAGCGCCTCCTTTGGAGAGACCCAGTACTTC.

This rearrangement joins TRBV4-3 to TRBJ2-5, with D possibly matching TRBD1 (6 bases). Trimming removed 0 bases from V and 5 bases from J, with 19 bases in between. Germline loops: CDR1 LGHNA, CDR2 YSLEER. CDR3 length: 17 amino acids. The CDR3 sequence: CASSQDWGQGPWETQYF. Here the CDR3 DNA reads TGCGCCAGCAGCCAAGATTGGGGGCAGGGGCCCTGGGAGACCCAGTACTTC.

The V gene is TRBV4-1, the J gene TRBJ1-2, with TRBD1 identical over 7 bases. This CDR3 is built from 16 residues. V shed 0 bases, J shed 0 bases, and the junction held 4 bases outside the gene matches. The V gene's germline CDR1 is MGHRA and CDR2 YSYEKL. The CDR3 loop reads CASSQDRQGANYGYTF. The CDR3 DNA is TGCGCCAGCAGCCAAGACCGACAGGGTGCTAACTATGGCTACACCTTC.

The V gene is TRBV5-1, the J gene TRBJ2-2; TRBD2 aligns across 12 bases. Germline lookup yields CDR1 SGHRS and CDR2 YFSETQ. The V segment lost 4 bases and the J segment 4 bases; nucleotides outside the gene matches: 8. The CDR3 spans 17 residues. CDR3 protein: CASSDPSGGAVTGELFF. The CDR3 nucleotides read TGCGCCAGCAGCGACCCTAGCGGGGGGGCCGTCACCGGGGAGCTGTTTTTT. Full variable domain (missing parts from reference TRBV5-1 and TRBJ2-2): KAGVTQTPRYLIKTRGQQVTLSCSPISGHRSVSWYQQTPGQGLQFLFEYFSETQRNKGNFPGRFSGRQFSNSRSEMNVSTLELGDSALYLCASSDPSGGAVTGELFFGEGSRLTVL.

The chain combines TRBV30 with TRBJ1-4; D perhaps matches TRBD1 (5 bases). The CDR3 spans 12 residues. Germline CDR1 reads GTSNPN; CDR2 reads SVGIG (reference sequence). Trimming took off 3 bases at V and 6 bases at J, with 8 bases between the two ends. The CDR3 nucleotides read TGTGCCTGGAGAGGGGTGGATGAAAAACTGTTTTTT. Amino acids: CAWRGVDEKLFF.

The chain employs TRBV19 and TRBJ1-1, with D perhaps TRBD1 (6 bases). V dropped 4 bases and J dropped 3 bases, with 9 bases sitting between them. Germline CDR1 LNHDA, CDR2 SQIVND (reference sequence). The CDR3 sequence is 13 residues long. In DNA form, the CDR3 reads TGTGCCAGTAGTACTACAGGGTACACTGAAGCTTTCTTT. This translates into CASSTTGYTEAFF.

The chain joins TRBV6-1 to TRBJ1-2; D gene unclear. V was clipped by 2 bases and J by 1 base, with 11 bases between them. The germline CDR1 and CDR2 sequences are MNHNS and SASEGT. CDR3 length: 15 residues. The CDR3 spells CASSERQADNYGYTF. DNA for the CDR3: TGTGCCAGCAGTGAAAGGCAGGCCGATAACTATGGCTACACCTTC.

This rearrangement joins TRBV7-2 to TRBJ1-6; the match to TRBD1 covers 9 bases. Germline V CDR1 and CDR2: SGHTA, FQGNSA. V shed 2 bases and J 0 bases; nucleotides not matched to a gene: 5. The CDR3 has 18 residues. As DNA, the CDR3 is TGTGCCAGCAGCTTAAGCGGGACAGGGAACTCCTATAATTCACCCCTCCACTTT. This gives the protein CASSLSGTGNSYNSPLHF.